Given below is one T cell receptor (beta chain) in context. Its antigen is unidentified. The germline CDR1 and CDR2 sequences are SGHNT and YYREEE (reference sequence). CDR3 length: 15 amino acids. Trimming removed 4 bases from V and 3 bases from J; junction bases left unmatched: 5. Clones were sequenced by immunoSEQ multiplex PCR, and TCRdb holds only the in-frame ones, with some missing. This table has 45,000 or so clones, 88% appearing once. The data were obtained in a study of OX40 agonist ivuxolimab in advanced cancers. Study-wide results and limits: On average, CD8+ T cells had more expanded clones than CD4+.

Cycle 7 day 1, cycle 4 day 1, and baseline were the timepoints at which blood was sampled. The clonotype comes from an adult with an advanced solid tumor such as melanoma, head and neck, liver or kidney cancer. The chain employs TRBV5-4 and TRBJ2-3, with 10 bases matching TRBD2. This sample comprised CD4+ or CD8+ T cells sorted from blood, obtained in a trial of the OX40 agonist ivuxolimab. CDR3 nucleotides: TGTGCCAGCAGCCCCACTAGCGGGGTTACAGATACGCAGTATTTT. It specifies CASSPTSGVTDTQYF. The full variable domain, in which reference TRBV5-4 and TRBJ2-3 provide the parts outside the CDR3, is ETGVTQSPTHLIKTRGQQVTLRCSSQSGHNTVSWYQQALGQGPQFIFQYYREEENGRGNFPPRFSGLQFPNYSSELNVNALELDDSALYLCASSPTSGVTDTQYFGPGTRLTVL.